The clone carrying this TCR beta chain came up many times. The target antigen is unknown. It was with unique molecular identifiers that the TCRbeta library was prepared. TCRdb analysed the PCR reads with MiXCR anew, one entry per CDR3 protein. The sample includes approximately 230,000 distinct CDR3 sequences, more than 20% of them seen just once. The data derive from a study of T-cell reconstitution after alpha-beta-depleted transplantation in children. General study points: T-cell numbers and diversity one year post-transplant derived largely from freshly generated T cells.

J gave up 3 bases and V 8 bases, and 13 bases lay outside the gene matches. From germline, CDR1 is ENHRY and CDR2 SYGVKD. The CDR3 extends over 15 amino acids. The chain carries TRBV10-3 and TRBJ2-7; TRBD1 matches at 7 bases. Material: PBMCs, mostly from graft donor cells, obtained 360 days after TCRalphabeta/CD19-depleted stem cell transplant. The TCR comes from a female patient between 2 and 15 years old who had a stem cell transplant for congenital amegakaryocytic thrombocytopenia, so the T cells may come from the graft donor. The CDR3 sequence: CAIRDKGAENYEQYF. For the CDR3, the DNA is TGTGCCATCCGAGATAAGGGGGCGGAGAACTACGAGCAGTACTTC.